The 10 T cell receptor beta chains given below trace back to one sample, sequenced in a study of molecular identifiers for immune sequencing clone quantification. TCRdb itself ran the PCR reads through MiXCR, one entry per CDR3 protein. This table has about 320,000 distinct CDR3 sequences, about 22% appearing once. Sequencing was done on a sample of naive CD8+ T cells from blood, with Jurkat cell RNA spiked in. Subset noted: FACS-sorted CD8+CD4-CCR7+CD45RA+ naive T cells. All receptors derive from a human donor in good health. Some libraries in this study had Jurkat cell RNA spiked in.

This clonotype has just a few counts. The genes are TRBV27 and TRBJ2-7; D gene unclear. CDR1 and CDR2 from the germline V gene are MNHEY and SMNVEV (reference sequence). The CDR3 is 14 amino acids. V lost 3 bases and J 2 bases, leaving 11 bases between the germline ends. In nucleotides, the CDR3 is TGTGCCAGCAGTTTTAAGGGTTATGCCTACGAGCAGTACTTC. Translated: CASSFKGYAYEQYF.

In the case of this clonotype: This may stem from a read error, because a much larger clone lies one nucleotide away. The chain uses TRBV14 and TRBJ2-7; TRBD1 is a possible D gene (6 bases). In germline, CDR1 is SGHDN, CDR2 FVKESK. The V and J ends lost 8 bases and 2 bases respectively, with 19 bases between them. The CDR3 contains 15 residues. In DNA, the CDR3 is TGTGCCAGCCAAAGTGGGGACAAACCAACCTACGAGCAGTACTTC. Translating it yields CASQSGDKPTYEQYF.

The V and J genes are TRBV4-3 and TRBJ2-1; D possibly corresponds to TRBD2 (7 bases). Germline V gene sequence: CDR1 LGHNA, CDR2 YSLEER. The CDR3 spans 15 residues. Between the trimmed V and J ends, which lost 1 base and 7 bases, there was a span of 14 bases. Here the CDR3 reads CASSQGRGPGNEQFF. In DNA form, the CDR3 reads TGCGCCAGCAGCCAAGGGCGGGGGCCGGGAAATGAGCAGTTCTTC.

This clonotype was recorded a few times. This chain connects TRBV27 to TRBJ2-1, with TRBD1 as a possible D gene (6 bases). Germline loops: CDR1 MNHEY, CDR2 SMNVEV (reference sequence). Trimming cost V 4 bases and J 2 bases, with 15 bases left between them. This CDR3 region has 16 residues. CDR3 DNA: TGTGCCAGCAGTTCACTAAACGGGACACCCTACAATGAGCAGTTCTTC. This gives the protein CASSSLNGTPYNEQFF.

This clonotype was detected many times. The chain uses TRBV4-3 and TRBJ2-5; no reliable D call. Between the trimmed V and J ends, which lost 1 base and 5 bases, there was a span of 8 bases. This CDR3 contains 13 residues. Germline V CDR1 and CDR2: LGHNA, YSLEER. CDR3 in DNA: TGCGCCAGCAGCCAAGCGCTTATGGAGACCCAGTACTTC. Amino acids: CASSQALMETQYF.

This clonotype has just a few counts. The chain combines TRBV3-1 with TRBJ1-6; TRBD1 agrees at 10 bases. This CDR3 region has 16 residues. The V gene end was trimmed by 5 bases and the J gene end by 3 bases; junction bases not matched to a gene: 4. Germline V gives CDR1 LGHDT, CDR2 YNNKEL (reference sequence). The CDR3 region has the DNA TGTGCCAGCAGCGGACAGGGGGATCGCTATAATTCACCCCTCCACTTT. This codes for CASSGQGDRYNSPLHF.

This chain links TRBV11-2 with TRBJ2-1; 11 bases are shared with TRBD1. Germline V gene lookup returns CDR1 SGHAT and CDR2 FQNNGV. V trimming: 0 bases; J trimming: 1 base; junction bases outside the gene matches: 8. This CDR3 spans 19 amino acids. CDR3 residues: CASSLEDRGPMLSYNEQFF. In DNA, the CDR3 is TGTGCCAGCAGCTTAGAGGACAGGGGGCCTATGTTGTCCTACAATGAGCAGTTCTTC.

This chain connects TRBV19 to TRBJ1-5; 8 bases align to TRBD1. The germline gives CDR1 LNHDA, CDR2 SQIVND (reference sequence). The CDR3 covers 15 residues. J lost 5 bases, V lost 1 base, and 4 bases had no gene match. The CDR3 region is CASSIGARGHQPQHF. The CDR3 DNA sequence: TGTGCCAGTAGTATAGGGGCCAGGGGGCATCAGCCCCAGCATTTT.

The chain combines TRBV27 with TRBJ1-3; TRBD1 might be the D (6 bases). CDR1 and CDR2 (germline): MNHEY, SMNVEV (reference sequence). CDR3 size: 13 residues. Trimming left V 5 bases short and J 4 bases short, with 9 bases between. CDR3 loop: CASSRDNGNTIYF. The DNA of the CDR3 is TGTGCCAGCAGTCGGGACAACGGAAACACCATATATTTT.

With regard to this clonotype: A clone one base away is much larger, so this may be a read error. V is TRBV27 and J is TRBJ1-5; no firm D call. Germline CDR1 is MNHEY and CDR2 is SMNVEV (reference sequence). There are 14 residues in the CDR3. CDR3 protein: CAGSLSLNYQPQHF. CDR3 nucleotides: TGTGCCGGCAGTTTATCCCTTAATTATCAGCCCCAGCATTTT.